Listed below are T cell receptor beta chains from one sample, sequenced in a study of Graves' ophthalmopathy and Graves' hyperthyroidism. TCRdb passed the multiplex PCR reads through MiXCR, listing each CDR3 protein once. The top ten hold 40% to 45% of the sample, which has 650,000 to 900,000 distinct CDR3 sequences, roughly two fifths seen once. Sequenced sample: peripheral blood. The receptors stem from an adult man with Graves' ophthalmopathy. The CDR3 runs from the conserved cysteine through the conserved F or W. Each record gives: D gene, J gene, clone size, V gene, CDR3 DNA, CDR3 protein. D genes are given only for firm matches. Rows may omit the clone size; those that give it use once, few, many or a size class.

.,TRBJ1-2,.,TRBV25-1,TGTGCCAGCAGTATGTCCGCCGTCAACTATGGCTACACCTTC,CASSMSAVNYGYTF
.,TRBJ1-2,.,TRBV2,TGTGCCAGCCGCCGGGGGAGGTATGGCTACACCTTC,CASRRGRYGYTF
.,TRBJ1-1,many,TRBV20-1,TGCAGTGCTAGAGAGGACAGTGCTGAAGCTTTCTTT,CSAREDSAEAFF
.,TRBJ1-3,.,TRBV7-9,TGTGCCAGCAGCTTGGATCCAGGAGTCTCTGGAAGCACCATATATTTT,CASSLDPGVSGSTIYF
.,TRBJ2-7,.,TRBV2,TGTGCCTGGAGGGCATCTGGCGAGCAGTACTTC,CAWRASGEQYF
.,TRBJ2-7,many,TRBV2,TGTGCCAGCACCGCGGGGACCTACGAGCAGTACTTC,CASTAGTYEQYF
.,TRBJ2-1,.,TRBV7-2,TGTGCCAGCAGCTTACCGGGACGGCAGTACAATGAGCAGTTCTTC,CASSLPGRQYNEQFF
TRBD2,TRBJ2-3,.,TRBV7-2,TGTGCCAGCAGCTTAGCGCGGGGGGCGCGCGGTACAGATACGCAGTATTTT,CASSLARGARGTDTQYF
.,TRBJ1-1,few,TRBV10-3,TGTGCCATCAGTGAGTCGGGAATGTTCGGGGGATGGGCGATGAACACTGAAGCTTTCTTT,CAISESGMFGGWAMNTEAFF
.,TRBJ1-4,few,TRBV7-9,TGTGCCAGCAGCTTAGCGGTTGGGGGGTCCCGCCCCCGTGAAAAACTGTTTTTT,CASSLAVGGSRPREKLFF
.,TRBJ1-6,few,TRBV28,TGTGCCAGCAGTTTATCTCCTAATTCACCCCTCCACTTT,CASSLSPNSPLHF
TRBD1,TRBJ1-6,.,TRBV10-2,TGTGCCAGCTCACCAGGACAGGGGTATAATTCACCCCTCCACTTT,CASSPGQGYNSPLHF
.,TRBJ2-2,few,TRBV24-1,TGTGCCACGGAGGGACTGAACACCGGGGAGCTGTTTTTT,CATEGLNTGELFF
TRBD1,TRBJ2-2,.,TRBV5-1,TGCGCCAGTAAGCCAGGGACAGCCAACACCGGGGAGCTGTTTTTT,CASKPGTANTGELFF
TRBD2,TRBJ2-5,many,TRBV29-1,TGCAGTGCTGACCCGGGACTAGGACAAGAGACCCAGTACTTC,CSADPGLGQETQYF
TRBD2,TRBJ2-7,.,TRBV29-1,TGCAGCGTTGGAGCGGCAGCGGGAGGCTTC,CSVGAAAGGF
TRBD2,TRBJ2-2,many,TRBV7-2,TGTGCCAGCAGCTTAGAGGAGGGACTACGGACCGGGGAGCTGTTTTTT,CASSLEEGLRTGELFF
TRBD2,TRBJ2-3,.,TRBV7-9,TGTGCCAGCAGCTTAGTGGGCGGGAGGGATAGCACAGATACGCAGTATTTT,CASSLVGGRDSTDTQYF
.,TRBJ1-4,many,TRBV5-1,TGCGCCAGCAGCTTGGAAGGGGGACGTCGGGAAAAACTGTTTTTT,CASSLEGGRREKLFF
.,TRBJ1-5,few,TRBV10-3,TGTGCCAGCAGTGATGTGGGGGCGGTTAGCAATCAGCCCCAGCATTTT,CASSDVGAVSNQPQHF
.,TRBJ1-1,.,TRBV19,TGTGCCAGTAGTATACAGGGAGAGAACACTGAAGCTTTCTTT,CASSIQGENTEAFF
.,TRBJ1-5,.,TRBV19,TGTGCCAGTAGTCCTCAGAGCGTATATAGCAATCAGCCCCAGCATTTT,CASSPQSVYSNQPQHF
TRBD2,TRBJ2-1,.,TRBV2,TGTGCCAGCAGTGAATTAGTACTAGCGGGAGTTGAGCAGTTCTTC,CASSELVLAGVEQFF
.,TRBJ1-6,.,TRBV9,TGTGCCAGCAGCGTAGGGGACGGCAATCAGCCCCTCCACTTT,CASSVGDGNQPLHF
TRBD1,TRBJ1-5,.,TRBV10-3,TGTGCCATCATCGGGACAGGGGATCAGCCCCAGCATTTT,CAIIGTGDQPQHF
.,TRBJ2-2,.,TRBV10-3,TGTGCCATCAGTGCGGGACAAATGATGAACACCGGGGAGCTGTTTTTT,CAISAGQMMNTGELFF
TRBD1,TRBJ1-3,.,TRBV7-9,TGTGCCAGCAGCTTAACGACAGGGGGTAGAAACACCATATATTTT,CASSLTTGGRNTIYF
.,TRBJ1-4,few,TRBV6-1,TGTGCCAGCAATCAGGGTAGTGGGAAACTGTTTTTT,CASNQGSGKLFF
TRBD1,TRBJ2-7,.,TRBV13,TGTGCCAGCAGCCAAAAAAGGGGACAGGGGTACAAGCAGTACTTC,CASSQKRGQGYKQYF
.,TRBJ1-1,.,TRBV29-1,TGCAGCGGGGGGGGAGACACTGAAGCTTTCTTT,CSGGGDTEAFF